The entry that follows covers one T cell receptor (beta chain) sequence. Each CDR3 protein is one row after TCRdb ran MiXCR on the 5' RACE reads. The data hold some 62,000 distinct CDR3 sequences, with roughly 30% observed a single time. The V and J ends lost 8 bases and 0 bases respectively, with 14 bases between them. CDR1 is LGHNA, CDR2 YNFKEQ, per germline. CDR3 length equals 15 residues. This sequence originates from a female donor with breast cancer. Sequencing used tumor-infiltrating naive CD4+ T cells sorted from the breast tumor. Specified subset: naive CD4+ T cells, CD4+CD45RA+CD25-. J is TRBJ2-1 and V is TRBV4-2; D uncertain. CDR3: CASRSELASYNEQFF. The CDR3, as DNA: TGTGCCAGCCGATCGGAGTTAGCCTCCTACAATGAGCAGTTCTTC.